These 24 T cell receptor beta chains were all obtained from the same sample, sequenced in a study of T cells after yellow fever vaccination. TCRdb recomputed calls from the 5' RACE reads with MiXCR, one row per CDR3 protein. The sample shows fewer than 400,000 distinct CDR3 sequences, around 6.5% of them seen only once. The material sequenced was PBMCs, taken 5 days after the yellow fever booster vaccination. These receptors were taken from a man aged 25-40 years who received the YFV17D yellow fever vaccine.

This chain links TRBV7-2 with TRBJ2-1, with unresolved D. The length of the CDR3 is 12 residues. Germline V CDR1 and CDR2: SGHTA, FQGNSA. V lost 0 bases and J lost 11, with 8 bases in between. The CDR3 loop reads CASSLAGAQQFF. CDR3 DNA: TGTGCCAGCAGCTTAGCTGGAGCACAGCAGTTCTTC.

This chain uses TRBV7-9 with TRBJ2-7, with TRBD2 matching 11 bases. Germline values: CDR1 SEHNR, CDR2 FQNEAQ (reference sequence). With 0 bases clipped from V and 6 bases from J, the junction kept 4 bases outside the gene matches. The CDR3 consists of 15 residues. The CDR3 DNA sequence: TGTGCCAGCAGCTTAGCCGGGACTAGCGGAACCGAGCAGTACTTC. Translated: CASSLAGTSGTEQYF.

This clonotype was seen repeatedly, ten times or more. The rearrangement joins TRBV24-1 to TRBJ2-3, with 7 bases matching TRBD1. The germline V gene encodes CDR1 KGHDR and CDR2 SFDVKD. The length of the CDR3 is 16 residues. The V gene end was trimmed by 0 bases and the J gene end by 2 bases; junction bases not matched to a gene: 4. Here the CDR3 DNA reads TGTGCCACCAGTGATTTGAGGGACAGAAACACAGATACGCAGTATTTT. Protein: CATSDLRDRNTDTQYF.

CDR3 in DNA: TGTGCCAGCAGCTTTTCAGGGGCCCACGAGCAGTACTTC. Translating gives CASSFSGAHEQYF. The genes are TRBV7-6 and TRBJ2-7, with a possible D match to TRBD1 (6 bases). V was shortened by 3 bases and J by 5 bases, with 11 bases between the two germline ends. This CDR3 has 13 amino acids. CDR1 SGHVS and CDR2 FNYEAQ come from the germline V gene.

The chain employs TRBV5-5 and TRBJ1-1; D is possibly TRBD1 (5 bases). The V gene's germline CDR1 is SGHKS and CDR2 YYEKEE (reference sequence). The V and J ends lost 1 base and 7 bases respectively, with 14 bases between them. The CDR3 is made up of 14 amino acids. CDR3 amino acids: CASSLSGTADEAFF. The CDR3 DNA sequence: TGTGCCAGCAGCTTGAGTGGGACTGCAGATGAAGCTTTCTTT. Full variable domain (rest looked up from reference TRBV5-5 and TRBJ1-1): DAGVTQSPTHLIKTRGQQVTLRCSPISGHKSVSWYQQVLGQGPQFIFQYYEKEERGRGNFPDRFSARQFPNYSSELNVNALLLGDSALYLCASSLSGTADEAFFGQGTRLTVV.

This clonotype was picked up many times. This chain connects TRBV20-1 to TRBJ2-3; unclear D gene. Trimming shortened V by 2 bases and J by 6 bases, and 12 bases separated the two germline ends. Germline loops: CDR1 DFQATT, CDR2 SNEGSKA (reference sequence). The CDR3 sequence is 13 residues long. In nucleotides, the CDR3 is TGCAGTGCTAGACCTCCGGGTCATGATACGCAGTATTTT. This codes for CSARPPGHDTQYF.

The chain combines TRBV6-5 with TRBJ2-1; 10 bases are shared with TRBD2. This CDR3 is built from 16 residues. The V gene's germline CDR1 is MNHEY and CDR2 SVGAGI. Germline trimming cut 0 bases from V and 6 bases from J; bases unmatched to any gene: 5. The CDR3: CASSYSLAGASNEQFF. For the CDR3, the DNA is TGTGCCAGCAGTTACTCCCTAGCGGGAGCGAGCAATGAGCAGTTCTTC.

This clonotype showed up many times. The chain has TRBV11-2 and TRBJ2-1; 11 bases line up with TRBD2. The CDR3 has 17 amino acids. Germline V gene sequence: CDR1 SGHAT, CDR2 FQNNGV. Losses at the gene ends were 4 bases for V and 10 bases for J; bases not matched to a gene: 15. The CDR3 region has the DNA TGTGCCAGCAGCTCCGACCGGGCTAGCGGGGGGAGAGGGGAGCAGTTCTTC. Its protein product is CASSSDRASGGRGEQFF.

This clonotype was observed a few times. The rearrangement uses TRBV7-2 and TRBJ2-2, with 7 bases lining up with TRBD1. Trimming cost V 0 bases and J 11 bases; bases outside gene matches: 9. This CDR3 has 15 residues. Germline CDR1 SGHTA, CDR2 FQGNSA. This chain's CDR3 is CASSLATDRAGELFF. CDR3 coding DNA: TGTGCCAGCAGCTTAGCAACCGACAGGGCTGGAGAGCTGTTTTTT.

The chain joins TRBV4-3 to TRBJ1-2; 7 bases agree with TRBD1. With 5 bases clipped from V and 2 bases from J, the junction kept 8 bases outside the gene matches. The CDR3 covers 15 residues. Germline V CDR1 and CDR2: LGHNA, YSLEER. The CDR3 DNA sequence: TGCGCCAGCAGCTACACCGAACAGGGGAACTATGGCTACACCTTC. This codes for CASSYTEQGNYGYTF.

This clonotype came up a few times. The chain links TRBV10-3 to TRBJ2-2; tentative D call: TRBD1 (5 bases). The CDR3 totals 15 residues. Germline CDR1 is ENHRY and CDR2 is SYGVKD. Trimming left V 3 bases short and J 5 bases short, with 13 bases between. CDR3 nucleotide sequence: TGTGCCATCAGTGATGGCGCAGGGCGGACCGGGGAGCTGTTTTTT. Residues: CAISDGAGRTGELFF.

CDR3 in amino acids: CSVEGSFPQEQYF. The CDR3, as DNA: TGCAGCGTTGAAGGCAGTTTCCCCCAAGAGCAGTACTTC. This chain links TRBV29-1 with TRBJ2-7; D is ambiguous. Trimming removed 1 base from V and 7 bases from J, with 14 bases in between. CDR3 length: 13 residues. Germline loops: CDR1 SQVTM, CDR2 ANQGSEA.

The chain recombines TRBV10-1 with TRBJ1-1; no clear D gene. The V and J ends lost 6 bases and 1 base respectively, with 15 bases between them. CDR3 length: 15 residues. Per the germline V gene, CDR1 is WNHNN and CDR2 is SYGVQD (reference sequence). The CDR3 region is CASSPGRVWNTEAFF. CDR3 nucleotide sequence: TGCGCCAGCAGCCCAGGCCGGGTTTGGAACACTGAAGCTTTCTTT.

The chain employs TRBV18 and TRBJ2-2; D uncertain. The CDR3 extends over 15 amino acids. Germline V lookup: CDR1 KGHSH, CDR2 LQKENI. V was trimmed by 1 base and J by 7 bases, leaving 13 bases between them. The CDR3 loop reads CASSPQTLLNGELFF. CDR3 DNA sequence: TGTGCCAGCTCACCACAGACGCTTCTTAACGGGGAGCTGTTTTTT. The whole variable domain, remainder taken from reference TRBV18 and TRBJ2-2, is NAGVMQNPRHLVRRRGQEARLRCSPMKGHSHVYWYRQLPEEGLKFMVYLQKENIIDESGMPKERFSAEFPKEGPSILRIQQVVRGDSAAYFCASSPQTLLNGELFFGEGSRLTVL.

The chain couples TRBV3-1 to TRBJ2-5; D unresolved. The CDR3 has 15 amino acids. CDR1 LGHDT and CDR2 YNNKEL come from the germline V gene (reference sequence). Trimming shortened V by 0 bases and J by 3 bases, and 11 bases separated the two germline ends. CDR3 nucleotide sequence: TGTGCCAGCAGCCAAGATAGTGGATCCAAAGAGACCCAGTACTTC. Translated, it gives CASSQDSGSKETQYF.

This clonotype appeared many times. This chain links TRBV6-2 or TRBV6-3 with TRBJ2-3, with D possibly called TRBD1 or TRBD2 (6 bases each). CDR3 length equals 15 residues. Germline loops: CDR1 MNHEY, CDR2 SVGEGT. The V end lost 4 bases, the J end lost 8 bases, and 19 bases lay between the germline ends. CDR3 amino acids: CASSSLIRGGTTQYF. As DNA, the CDR3 is TGTGCCAGCAGTTCGCTCATCCGAGGGGGGACTACGCAGTATTTT.

This clonotype has ten or more counts. V usage is TRBV27 and J usage is TRBJ2-7; 7 bases are shared with TRBD2. The CDR3 contains 15 residues. Germline assignment: CDR1 MNHEY and CDR2 SMNVEV (reference sequence). Losses at the gene ends were 2 bases for V and 2 bases for J; bases not matched to a gene: 6. This chain's CDR3 is CASSLRRETTYEQYF. For the CDR3, the DNA is TGTGCCAGCAGTTTAAGGCGGGAGACCACCTACGAGCAGTACTTC.

There are many counts of this clonotype. The gene calls are TRBV27 and TRBJ2-5, with a tentative D call TRBD2 (5 bases). V was trimmed by 3 bases and J by 9 bases, leaving 17 bases between them. The CDR3 extends over 14 amino acids. CDR1 and CDR2 (germline): MNHEY, SMNVEV (reference sequence). CDR3 sequence: CASSFYPPRGPQYF. CDR3 nucleotides: TGTGCCAGCAGTTTCTACCCGCCCCGGGGTCCCCAGTACTTC.

At least ten counts were recorded for this clonotype. The junction shows a germline mismatch at one end, possibly a read error. The chain uses TRBV27 and TRBJ2-3; 7 bases map to TRBD2. Germline CDR1 is MNHEY and CDR2 is SMNVEV (reference sequence). The CDR3 contains 18 residues. CDR3: CASSLFFDVGGSTDTQYF. The DNA of the CDR3 is TGTGCCAGCAGTTTATTTTTCGACGTGGGCGGGAGCACGGATACGCAGTATTTT.

The chain is built from TRBV12-3 or TRBV12-4 and TRBJ1-2, with 10 bases fitting TRBD1. CDR3 length: 14 amino acids. Trimming took 6 bases from V and 3 from J; bases not matched to a gene: 4. CDR3 amino acids: CASSKGQGYYGYTF. The CDR3, as DNA: TGTGCCAGCAGCAAGGGACAGGGGTACTATGGCTACACCTTC.

This clonotype was counted ten times or more. This sequence joins TRBV7-2 and TRBJ2-3; 8 bases match TRBD1. Germline-derived CDR1 and CDR2 are SGHTA and FQGNSA. With V trimmed by 5 bases and J by 3 bases, 10 bases remained unmatched. The CDR3 contains 16 residues. CDR3 region: CASSTPDRVTTDTQYF. CDR3 in DNA: TGTGCCAGCAGCACGCCGGACAGGGTTACGACAGATACGCAGTATTTT.

This chain connects TRBV4-2 to TRBJ2-5, with D maybe TRBD2 (6 bases). This CDR3 comprises 16 residues. The V gene's germline CDR1 is LGHNA and CDR2 YNFKEQ. The V end lost 4 bases, the J end lost 2 bases, and 17 bases lay between the germline ends. The CDR3 DNA reads as TGTGCCAGCAGCCCCCTGGGGGGTTTCGGGCAAGAGACCCAGTACTTC. It is translated as CASSPLGGFGQETQYF.

The CDR3 DNA reads TGTGCCAGCAGCCCCAGACAGACCTCTGGGGCCAACGTCCTGACTTTC. Its translation is CASSPRQTSGANVLTF. The V gene is TRBV7-2, the J gene TRBJ2-6, with D maybe TRBD1 (5 bases). Trimming shortened V by 5 bases and J by 0 bases, and 11 bases separated the two germline ends. The CDR3 is made up of 16 amino acids. The germline CDR1 and CDR2 sequences are SGHTA and FQGNSA.

The chain uses TRBV27 and TRBJ2-7; D is perhaps TRBD1 (5 bases). V was shortened by 0 bases and J by 1 base, with 16 bases between the two germline ends. The CDR3 totals 17 residues. Germline V gives CDR1 MNHEY, CDR2 SMNVEV (reference sequence). The CDR3 spells CASSLSPPQGGSYEQYF. As DNA, the CDR3 is TGTGCCAGCAGTTTATCCCCCCCCCAGGGTGGATCCTACGAGCAGTACTTC.